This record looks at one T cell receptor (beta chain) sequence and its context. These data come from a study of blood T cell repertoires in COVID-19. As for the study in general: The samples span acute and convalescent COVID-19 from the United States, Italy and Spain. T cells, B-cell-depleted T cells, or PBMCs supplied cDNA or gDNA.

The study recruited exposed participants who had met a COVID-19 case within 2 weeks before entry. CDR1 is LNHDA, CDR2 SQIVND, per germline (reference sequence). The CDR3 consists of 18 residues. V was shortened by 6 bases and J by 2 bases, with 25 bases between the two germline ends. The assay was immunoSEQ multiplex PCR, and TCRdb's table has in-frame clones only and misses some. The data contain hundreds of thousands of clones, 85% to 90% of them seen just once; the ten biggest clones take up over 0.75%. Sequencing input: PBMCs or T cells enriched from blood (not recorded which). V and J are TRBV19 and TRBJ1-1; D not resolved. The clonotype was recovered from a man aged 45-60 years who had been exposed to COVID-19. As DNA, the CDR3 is TGTGCCAGTAGGGGAGGGAGGGTCGCGCCCAACTTCAACACTGAAGCTTTCTTT. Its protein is CASRGGRVAPNFNTEAFF. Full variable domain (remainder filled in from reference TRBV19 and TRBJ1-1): DGGITQSPKYLFRKEGQNVTLSCEQNLNHDAMYWYRQDPGQGLRLIYYSQIVNDFQKGDIAEGYSVSREKKESFPLTVTSAQKNPTAFYLCASRGGRVAPNFNTEAFFGQGTRLTVV.